These T cell receptor beta chains were read from a single sample in a study of CD8 T cells in Susac syndrome. From the immunoSEQ multiplex PCR reads, TCRdb called clonotypes with MiXCR, one entry per CDR3 protein. The data contain roughly 150,000 distinct CDR3 sequences, roughly 95% of them singletons. The specimen sequenced was CD4+ T cells from PBMCs. The source is a human donor with Susac syndrome. Each CDR3 is given with its conserved first and last residue. D genes are given only for firm matches. Expanded clones are given a class, and other clones once, few, many or no size at all.

cdr3_aa cdr3_nt d_call j_call clone_size v_call
CASSLAGHYEQYF TGTGCCAGCAGTTTGGCAGGCCATTACGAGCAGTACTTC NA TRBJ2-7 few TRBV12-3/TRBV12-4
CASSVGTATYNEQFF TGTGCCAGCAGCGTGGGGACAGCTACTTACAATGAGCAGTTCTTC TRBD1 TRBJ2-1 NA TRBV9
CATSDRHRVERNQPQHF TGTGCCACCAGTGACCGACACAGGGTAGAGAGGAATCAGCCCCAGCATTTT NA TRBJ1-5 NA TRBV24-1
CASSQSSGPYNGQFF TGTGCCAGCAGCCAATCTAGCGGGCCCTACAATGGGCAGTTCTTC TRBD2 TRBJ2-1 NA TRBV6-6
CSAQDGSLGAKNIQYF TGCAGTGCGCAAGATGGGAGCCTGGGAGCCAAAAACATTCAGTACTTC NA TRBJ2-4 NA TRBV20-1
CASSLTSGTNYGYTF TGCGCCAGCAGCCTAACCTCCGGGACCAACTATGGCTACACCTTC NA TRBJ1-2 NA TRBV5-1
CASSSGTGADTEAFF TGTGCCAGCTCTTCGGGTACAGGGGCAGACACTGAAGCTTTCTTT TRBD1 TRBJ1-1 NA TRBV18
CASSESGFGKETQYF TGTGCCAGCAGCGAATCGGGGTTCGGTAAGGAGACCCAGTACTTC NA TRBJ2-5 NA TRBV3-1
CASSLPGQGEYF TGTGCCAGCAGCCTCCCGGGACAGGGAGAGTACTTC TRBD1 TRBJ2-7 NA TRBV28
CASSQGWGGDTQYF TGTGCCAGCAGCCAGGGGTGGGGCGGTGATACGCAGTATTTT NA TRBJ2-3 NA TRBV3-1
CASSQDGWGSGANVLTF TGCGCCAGCAGCCAAGATGGGTGGGGCTCTGGGGCCAACGTCCTGACTTTC NA TRBJ2-6 NA TRBV4-1
CASSFSGGRTDTQYF TGTGCCAGCAGTTTCAGCGGGGGAAGGACAGATACGCAGTATTTT TRBD2 TRBJ2-3 NA TRBV11-2
CASSQETDTQYF TGTGCCAGCAGCCAAGAGACAGATACGCAGTATTTT NA TRBJ2-3 once TRBV3-1
CASRHGGGIMNTEAFF TGTGCCAGCCGACATGGGGGGGGCATAATGAACACTGAAGCTTTCTTT NA TRBJ1-1 NA TRBV12-3/TRBV12-4
CASSPGLGVRTNEKLFF TGTGCCAGCAGCCCGGGGCTCGGGGTCAGGACTAATGAAAAACTGTTTTTT NA TRBJ1-4 NA TRBV12-3/TRBV12-4
CASSWRGDTEAFF TGTGCCAGCAGCTGGAGGGGAGACACTGAAGCTTTCTTT NA TRBJ1-1 NA TRBV7-3
CASSRFAGDNEKLFF TGCGCCAGCAGCCGCTTCGCGGGGGATAATGAAAAACTGTTTTTT NA TRBJ1-4 NA TRBV4-3
CASSRDLGGETQYF TGTGCCAGCAGCCGGGACTTGGGAGGAGAGACCCAGTACTTC NA TRBJ2-5 NA TRBV7-9
CASSPTGDQPQHF TGTGCCAGCAGCCCTACAGGGGATCAGCCCCAGCATTTT TRBD1 TRBJ1-5 NA TRBV7-6
CASSGEGASFF TGTGCCAGCAGTGGGGAGGGGGCGAGTTTCTTC NA TRBJ2-1 NA TRBV2
CASSVQAGTGTYEQYF TGTGCCAGCAGCGTACAAGCCGGGACAGGGACCTACGAGCAGTACTTC TRBD1 TRBJ2-7 NA TRBV9
CASSLERRTYEQYF TGTGCCAGCAGCTTGGAACGCCGAACCTACGAGCAGTACTTC NA TRBJ2-7 NA TRBV5-4
CASSFQTGASNQPQHF TGTGCCAGCAGTTTCCAGACAGGAGCTAGCAATCAGCCCCAGCATTTT NA TRBJ1-5 NA TRBV12-3/TRBV12-4
CASSERADYGYTF TGTGCCAGCAGCGAAAGGGCGGACTATGGCTACACCTTC NA TRBJ1-2 NA TRBV9
CASSYRTESSIQYF TGTGCCAGCAGTTACCGGACAGAATCGAGCATTCAGTACTTC NA TRBJ2-4 NA TRBV12-3/TRBV12-4
CASSPGTSGTDTQYF TGTGCCAGCAGCCCCGGGACTAGTGGGACAGATACGCAGTATTTT TRBD2 TRBJ2-3 NA TRBV7-3
CATSRGSTETQYF TGTGCCACCAGCAGAGGGTCCACGGAGACCCAGTACTTC NA TRBJ2-5 NA TRBV15
CSAGDYGYTF TGCAGCGCAGGGGACTATGGCTACACCTTC NA TRBJ1-2 NA TRBV29-1
CASSKQDYGYTF TGTGCCAGTAGTAAACAGGACTATGGCTACACCTTC NA TRBJ1-2 NA TRBV19
CSARDQGTAPNQPQHF TGCAGTGCTAGAGATCAAGGCACGGCACCCAATCAGCCCCAGCATTTT NA TRBJ1-5 NA TRBV20-1
CSASNNNQPQHF TGCAGTGCTAGTAACAACAATCAGCCCCAGCATTTT NA TRBJ1-5 NA TRBV20-1
CASSYSDRGYNSPLHF TGTGCCAGCAGTTACTCGGACAGGGGCTATAATTCACCCCTCCACTTT TRBD1 TRBJ1-6 NA TRBV6-2/TRBV6-3
CASSIGGGLGEAFF TGTGCCAGTAGTATAGGGGGAGGATTAGGTGAAGCTTTCTTT NA TRBJ1-1 NA TRBV19
CSVGQIQETQYF TGCAGCGTGGGACAGATCCAAGAGACCCAGTACTTC TRBD1 TRBJ2-5 NA TRBV29-1
CASRGQATMNTEAFF TGTGCCAGCAGGGGACAGGCTACTATGAACACTGAAGCTTTCTTT TRBD1 TRBJ1-1 NA TRBV12-3/TRBV12-4
CASSQDYGRINYGYTF TGTGCCAGCAGCCAAGATTACGGCAGAATTAACTATGGCTACACCTTC NA TRBJ1-2 NA TRBV14
CASSRYPGGNYGYTF TGTGCCAGCAGCCGCTATCCAGGAGGCAACTATGGCTACACCTTC NA TRBJ1-2 NA TRBV7-9
CSAKDPKGRAGYEQYF TGCAGTGCTAAGGACCCAAAAGGACGTGCTGGCTACGAGCAGTACTTC NA TRBJ2-7 NA TRBV20-1
CSVDRGLEGTQYF TGCAGCGTTGACCGAGGACTAGAGGGGACCCAGTACTTC TRBD2 TRBJ2-5 NA TRBV29-1
CASSPTLVTYEQYF TGTGCCAGCAGTCCCACCCTGGTAACCTACGAGCAGTACTTC NA TRBJ2-7 NA TRBV25-1
CASSRTSGESGELFF TGTGCCAGCAGCCGGACTAGCGGGGAGAGCGGGGAGCTGTTTTTT TRBD2 TRBJ2-2 NA TRBV14
CASSWTHPGEDTQYF TGCGCCAGCAGCTGGACCCACCCCGGGGAAGATACGCAGTATTTT NA TRBJ2-3 once TRBV5-1
CASNGQIPSGVNEQFF TGCGCCAGCAATGGTCAAATCCCAAGCGGGGTTAATGAGCAGTTCTTC TRBD2 TRBJ2-1 NA TRBV5-1
CASSSHPGNSPLHF TGTGCCAGCAGCTCTCACCCCGGTAATTCACCCCTCCACTTT NA TRBJ1-6 NA TRBV7-2
CASSPKGASIQYF TGTGCCAGCTCACCAAAGGGAGCAAGCATTCAGTACTTC NA TRBJ2-4 NA TRBV18
CASSLANRLGEQYF TGTGCCAGCAGCTTAGCGAACAGGCTAGGGGAGCAGTACTTC NA TRBJ2-7 NA TRBV7-2
CASSLASRNNEQFF TGTGCCAGCAGCTTGGCCAGCAGAAACAATGAGCAGTTCTTC NA TRBJ2-1 NA TRBV5-4
CASSFGQPGELFF TGTGCCAGCAGCTTCGGACAACCCGGGGAGCTGTTTTTT NA TRBJ2-2 NA TRBV7-3